These T cell receptor beta chains were read from a single sample in a study of CD8+CD57+ T cells in acquired aplastic anemia. Each CDR3 protein gets one entry after TCRdb re-called the reads with MiXCR. Here the sample spans some 140,000 distinct CDR3 sequences, about 52% being singletons. Sample: sorted CD4+, CD8+, or CD8+CD57+ T cells (not recorded which) from PBMCs. The source of these receptors is a human donor with aplastic anemia. CDR3s include the opening cysteine and the closing phenylalanine or tryptophan. Each record gives: J gene, D gene, V gene, clone size, CDR3 protein, CDR3 DNA. D genes are given only for firm matches. Clone size, where shown, is once, few, many, or a class for clones that have expanded.

j_gene: TRBJ1-1; d_gene: .; v_gene: TRBV13; abundance: many; CDR3aa: CASSAGLHSFAEAFF; CDR3nt: TGTGCCAGCAGCGCAGGGCTTCACTCCTTCGCTGAAGCTTTCTTT
j_gene: TRBJ2-3; d_gene: TRBD2; v_gene: TRBV7-7; abundance: .; CDR3aa: CASSSTSGGTDTQYF; CDR3nt: TGTGCTAGCAGCTCTACTAGCGGGGGCACAGATACGCAGTATTTT
j_gene: TRBJ2-1; d_gene: .; v_gene: TRBV3-1; abundance: .; CDR3aa: CASSQDLSGRLYNEQLF; CDR3nt: TGTGCCAGCAGCCAAGATCTCTCCGGGAGACTGTACAATGAGCAGCTCTTC
j_gene: TRBJ2-7; d_gene: .; v_gene: TRBV18; abundance: .; CDR3aa: CASSPPTGAGLDEQYF; CDR3nt: TGTGCCAGCTCACCCCCCACGGGGGCTGGTTTAGACGAGCAGTACTTC
j_gene: TRBJ1-1; d_gene: .; v_gene: TRBV20-1; abundance: many; CDR3aa: CSAAMAERYTEAFF; CDR3nt: TGCAGTGCCGCGATGGCTGAACGGTACACTGAAGCTTTCTTT
j_gene: TRBJ1-1; d_gene: .; v_gene: TRBV2; abundance: .; CDR3aa: CASSDWGEDTEAFF; CDR3nt: TGTGCCAGTAGTGATTGGGGAGAGGACACTGAAGCTTTCTTT
j_gene: TRBJ1-1; d_gene: .; v_gene: TRBV10-3; abundance: many; CDR3aa: CAISDPASHTEAFF; CDR3nt: TGTGCCATCAGTGATCCAGCGTCCCACACTGAAGCTTTCTTT
j_gene: TRBJ1-3; d_gene: .; v_gene: TRBV2; abundance: .; CDR3aa: CASITPLLPRIYF; CDR3nt: TGTGCCAGCATTACTCCACTCCTCCCACGAATATATTTT
j_gene: TRBJ2-3; d_gene: TRBD1; v_gene: TRBV2; abundance: few; CDR3aa: CARTQGSTDTQYF; CDR3nt: TGTGCCAGGACACAGGGGAGCACAGATACGCAGTATTTT
j_gene: TRBJ1-1; d_gene: .; v_gene: TRBV7-6; abundance: few; CDR3aa: CASGPGGHTEAFF; CDR3nt: TGTGCCAGCGGGCCCGGGGGGCACACTGAAGCTTTCTTT
j_gene: TRBJ2-7; d_gene: .; v_gene: TRBV3-1; abundance: .; CDR3aa: CASSLFDQTYEQYF; CDR3nt: TGTGCCAGCAGCCTCTTCGACCAAACCTACGAGCAGTACTTC
j_gene: TRBJ2-1; d_gene: TRBD2; v_gene: TRBV20-1; abundance: many; CDR3aa: CSAPKTSGGPNEQFF; CDR3nt: TGCAGTGCACCGAAGACTAGCGGGGGGCCCAATGAGCAGTTCTTC
j_gene: TRBJ2-1; d_gene: TRBD2; v_gene: TRBV24-1; abundance: many; CDR3aa: CATSGGSGGALGYEQFF; CDR3nt: TGTGCCACCAGTGGTGGTAGCGGGGGGGCGCTTGGTTATGAGCAGTTCTTC
j_gene: TRBJ2-7; d_gene: TRBD1; v_gene: TRBV19; abundance: many; CDR3aa: CASSIAIDRGHEQYF; CDR3nt: TGTGCCAGTAGTATAGCGATCGACAGGGGCCACGAGCAGTACTTC
j_gene: TRBJ1-2; d_gene: .; v_gene: TRBV9; abundance: few; CDR3aa: CASSALDMNGYTF; CDR3nt: TGTGCCAGCAGCGCACTCGACATGAATGGCTACACCTTC
j_gene: TRBJ2-7; d_gene: .; v_gene: TRBV2; abundance: .; CDR3aa: CASNGQPSYEQYF; CDR3nt: TGTGCCAGCAATGGACAGCCCTCCTACGAGCAGTACTTC
j_gene: TRBJ2-1; d_gene: .; v_gene: TRBV6-4; abundance: few; CDR3aa: CASSHRDKVYNEQFF; CDR3nt: TGTGCCAGCAGTCACCGGGACAAAGTTTACAATGAGCAGTTCTTC
j_gene: TRBJ2-7; d_gene: .; v_gene: TRBV12-3/TRBV12-4; abundance: .; CDR3aa: CASRIFESSYEQYF; CDR3nt: TGTGCCAGCAGAATCTTTGAGAGCTCCTACGAGCAGTACTTC
j_gene: TRBJ2-7; d_gene: .; v_gene: TRBV5-1; abundance: .; CDR3aa: CASSLLSAEQYF; CDR3nt: TGCGCCAGCAGCTTGTTGTCAGCCGAGCAGTACTTC
j_gene: TRBJ2-1; d_gene: .; v_gene: TRBV7-8; abundance: .; CDR3aa: CASSSESTGYNEQFF; CDR3nt: TGTGCCAGCAGCTCGGAATCGACAGGCTACAATGAGCAGTTCTTC
j_gene: TRBJ2-7; d_gene: .; v_gene: TRBV25-1; abundance: .; CDR3aa: CASSHERTVNEQYF; CDR3nt: TGTGCCAGCAGTCACGAACGGACAGTGAATGAGCAGTACTTC
j_gene: TRBJ2-1; d_gene: .; v_gene: TRBV29-1; abundance: few; CDR3aa: CSVGGSSDEQFF; CDR3nt: TGCAGCGTTGGAGGTAGCAGCGATGAGCAGTTCTTC
j_gene: TRBJ2-5; d_gene: .; v_gene: TRBV2; abundance: few; CDR3aa: CASSDSGETQYF; CDR3nt: TGTGCCAGCTCGGACAGTGGGGAGACCCAGTACTTC
j_gene: TRBJ2-1; d_gene: TRBD2; v_gene: TRBV11-2; abundance: .; CDR3aa: CASGFSGGAMGSNEQFF; CDR3nt: TGTGCCTCCGGATTTAGCGGGGGGGCTATGGGGTCCAATGAGCAGTTCTTC
j_gene: TRBJ1-1; d_gene: .; v_gene: TRBV6-1; abundance: many; CDR3aa: CASSKDPEAAEAFF; CDR3nt: TGTGCCAGCAGTAAGGACCCCGAGGCGGCTGAAGCTTTCTTT
j_gene: TRBJ1-2; d_gene: .; v_gene: TRBV9; abundance: .; CDR3aa: CASSVGPGNYGYTF; CDR3nt: TGTGCCAGCAGCGTAGGTCCAGGGAACTATGGCTACACCTTC
j_gene: TRBJ2-2; d_gene: TRBD1; v_gene: TRBV9; abundance: .; CDR3aa: CASSNGQGAWVTTGELFF; CDR3nt: TGTGCCAGCAGCAATGGACAGGGTGCCTGGGTAACCACCGGGGAGCTGTTTTTT
j_gene: TRBJ2-7; d_gene: .; v_gene: TRBV7-9; abundance: .; CDR3aa: CASTTGHPKDYEQYF; CDR3nt: TGTGCCAGCACCACGGGACACCCAAAGGACTACGAGCAGTACTTC
j_gene: TRBJ2-7; d_gene: TRBD2; v_gene: TRBV7-6; abundance: many; CDR3aa: CASSRIKGLAGGREQYF; CDR3nt: TGTGCCAGCAGCCGTATAAAAGGACTAGCGGGGGGTAGGGAGCAGTACTTC
j_gene: TRBJ2-7; d_gene: .; v_gene: TRBV9; abundance: .; CDR3aa: CASSPRGGAGEQYF; CDR3nt: TGTGCCAGCAGCCCCCGTGGGGGGGCGGGGGAGCAGTACTTC
j_gene: TRBJ2-1; d_gene: TRBD2; v_gene: TRBV19; abundance: .; CDR3aa: CASSPYSGSPYNEQFF; CDR3nt: TGTGCCAGTAGTCCCTATAGCGGGAGTCCCTACAATGAGCAGTTCTTC
j_gene: TRBJ2-7; d_gene: TRBD2; v_gene: TRBV10-3; abundance: once; CDR3aa: CASKMGMTSGVGYEQYF; CDR3nt: TGTGCCTCCAAAATGGGGATGACTAGCGGGGTCGGGTACGAGCAGTACTTC
j_gene: TRBJ2-1; d_gene: .; v_gene: TRBV5-1; abundance: .; CDR3aa: CASRRDNSYNEQFF; CDR3nt: TGCGCCAGCAGAAGGGACAACTCCTACAATGAGCAGTTCTTC